This T cell receptor beta chain is drawn from a study of T cell repertoires in cytomegalovirus infection. About the research overall: Public signatures in TCR beta pointed to CMV infection and matching HLA type.

TCRdb used MiXCR to reprocess the reads, holding one entry per CDR3 protein. The table records nearly 700,000 distinct CDR3 sequences, about 33% of them present only once. A few counts support this clonotype. Its antigen is currently unknown. The J segment lost 3 bases and the V segment lost 4 bases, leaving 5 bases of the junction unmatched. Per the germline V gene, CDR1 is SGHRS and CDR2 is YFSETQ. There are 16 residues in the CDR3. This sequence joins TRBV5-1 and TRBJ2-1; 12 bases are a match to TRBD2. Sequencing used cultured PBMCs, obtained from culture after CMV antigen stimulation. This receptor was identified in a human donor in good health (CMV status not recorded). Some clones in this sample may be carry-over from other donors' samples. The CDR3 reads CASSPTSGRFYNEQFF. CDR3 nucleotide sequence: TGCGCCAGCAGCCCAACTAGCGGGAGGTTCTACAATGAGCAGTTCTTC. Full variable domain (remainder filled in from reference TRBV5-1 and TRBJ2-1): KAGVTQTPRYLIKTRGQQVTLSCSPISGHRSVSWYQQTPGQGLQFLFEYFSETQRNKGNFPGRFSGRQFSNSRSEMNVSTLELGDSALYLCASSPTSGRFYNEQFFGPGTRLTVL.